These T cell receptor beta chains were read from a single sample in a study of T cells in Graves' hyperthyroidism and ophthalmopathy. Using its own MiXCR run on the multiplex PCR reads, TCRdb lists one record per CDR3 protein. The sample lists nearly 750,000 distinct CDR3 sequences; 30% to 40% were seen once. Sequencing input: blood. The receptor source for this set is a middle-aged woman with Graves' hyperthyroidism. Both conserved end residues are part of each CDR3. Each record gives: clone size, J gene, V gene, D gene, CDR3 DNA, CDR3 protein. D genes are given only for firm matches. Expanded clones are given a class, and other clones once, few, many or no size at all.

>many|TRBJ1-1|TRBV5-6|NA
TGTGCCAGCAGCTTATTATTTGCAACGACTGAAGCTTTCTTT
CASSLLFATTEAFF
>many|TRBJ2-5|TRBV25-1|NA
TGTGCCAGCAGTGATGGGGTTGCAGAGACCCAGTACTTC
CASSDGVAETQYF
>few|TRBJ2-5|TRBV6-6|NA
TGTGCCAGCAGTTACCCGGGGGCGGAGGAGACCCAGTACTTC
CASSYPGAEETQYF
>NA|TRBJ2-5|TRBV11-1|TRBD2
TGTGCCAGCAGCTGGACTAGCCGATACAGGGAAGAGACCCAGTACTTC
CASSWTSRYREETQYF
>NA|TRBJ2-7|TRBV7-2|NA
TGTGCCAGCAGCTTATATACCTCGGGGGCCACCACCTCCTACAATGAGCAGTACTTC
CASSLYTSGATTSYNEQYF
>NA|TRBJ2-2|TRBV11-3|TRBD2
TGTGCCAGCAGCTTAACTCTGGGACTAGCTATCTACACCGGGGAGCTGTTTTTT
CASSLTLGLAIYTGELFF
>NA|TRBJ1-5|TRBV20-1|NA
TGCAGTGCTATACGGGGAGGAAGCAATCAGCCCCAGCATTTT
CSAIRGGSNQPQHF
>NA|TRBJ2-2|TRBV7-2|TRBD2
TGTGCCAGCAGCTTAGCATCATGGGCGGGGGGGCCCACCGGGGAGCTGTTTTTT
CASSLASWAGGPTGELFF
>few|TRBJ1-2|TRBV28|TRBD1
TGTGCCAGCAGCCCCTTTAGCGACAGGGATGGGTATGGCTACACCTTC
CASSPFSDRDGYGYTF
>NA|TRBJ2-5|TRBV20-1|NA
TGCAGTTTCTGGGGGGAGACCCAGTACTTC
CSFWGETQYF
>NA|TRBJ1-1|TRBV7-9|TRBD1
TGTGCCAGCAGCCGAGGGACAGGGGGCATGGCCACTGAAGCTTTCTTT
CASSRGTGGMATEAFF
>once|TRBJ2-5|TRBV10-2|TRBD1
TGTGCCAGCAGTCAGACAGGGCCCCAAGAGACCCAGTACTTC
CASSQTGPQETQYF
>many|TRBJ2-7|TRBV10-3|TRBD2
TGTGCCATCAGTGAGTTTGCTAGCGGGAGTGTCTACGAGCAGTACTTC
CAISEFASGSVYEQYF
>few|TRBJ1-3|TRBV7-9|NA
TGTGCCAGCAGCAACGGACCAAAAAAGACCTTCTCTGGAAACACCATATATTTT
CASSNGPKKTFSGNTIYF
>few|TRBJ2-5|TRBV6-5|TRBD2
TGTGCCAGCAGTTACATAGTAGCGGGGAAAGAGACCCAGTACTTC
CASSYIVAGKETQYF
>few|TRBJ1-3|TRBV29-1|NA
TGCAGCGTTGAAACACCTAAAAACACCATATATTTT
CSVETPKNTIYF
>NA|TRBJ1-2|TRBV12-3/TRBV12-4|NA
TGTGCCAGCAGTTTCTCAGGGTTCTTCTATGGCTACACCTTC
CASSFSGFFYGYTF
>few|TRBJ2-5|TRBV7-8|TRBD2
TGTGCCAGCAGCCTCCGGACTAGCGGGGGGGCGGAAGTCCAGTACTTC
CASSLRTSGGAEVQYF
>NA|TRBJ1-5|TRBV19|NA
TGTGCCAGTAGTATAGTATGGGGGGACGGTAGCAATCAGCCCCAGCATTTT
CASSIVWGDGSNQPQHF
>many|TRBJ1-1|TRBV7-2|NA
TGTGCCAGCAGCTTAGGTACGATCGAGACTGAAGCTTTCTTT
CASSLGTIETEAFF